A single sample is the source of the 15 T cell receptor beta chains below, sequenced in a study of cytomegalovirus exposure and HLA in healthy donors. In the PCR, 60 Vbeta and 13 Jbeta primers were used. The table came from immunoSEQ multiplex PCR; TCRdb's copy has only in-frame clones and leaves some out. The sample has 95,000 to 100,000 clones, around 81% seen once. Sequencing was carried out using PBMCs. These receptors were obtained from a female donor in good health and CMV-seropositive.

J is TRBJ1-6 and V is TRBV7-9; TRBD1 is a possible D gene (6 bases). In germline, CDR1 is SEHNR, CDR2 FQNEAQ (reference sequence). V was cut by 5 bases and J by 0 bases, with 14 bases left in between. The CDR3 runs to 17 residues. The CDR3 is CASSRGGGGSYNSPLHF. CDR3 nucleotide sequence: TGTGCCAGCAGCCGAGGAGGGGGGGGCTCCTATAATTCACCCCTCCACTTT. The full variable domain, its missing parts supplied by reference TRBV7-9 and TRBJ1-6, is DTGVSQNPRHKITKRGQNVTFRCDPISEHNRLYWYRQTLGQGPEFLTYFQNEAQLEKSRLLSDRFSAERPKGSFSTLEIQRTEQGDSAMYLCASSRGGGGSYNSPLHFGNGTRLTVT.

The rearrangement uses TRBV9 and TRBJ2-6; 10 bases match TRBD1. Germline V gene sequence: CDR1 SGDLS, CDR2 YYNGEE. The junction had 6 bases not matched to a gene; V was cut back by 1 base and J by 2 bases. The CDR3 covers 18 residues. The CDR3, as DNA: TGTGCCAGCAGCGTATTGGGACAGGGGAAGGCTGGGGCCAACGTCCTGACTTTC. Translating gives CASSVLGQGKAGANVLTF.

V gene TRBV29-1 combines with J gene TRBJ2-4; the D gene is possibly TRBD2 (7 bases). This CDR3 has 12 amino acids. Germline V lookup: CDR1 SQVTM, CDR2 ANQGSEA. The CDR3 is CSVRRGGEIQYF. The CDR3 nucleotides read TGCAGTGTCAGGAGGGGGGGGGAGATTCAGTACTTC.

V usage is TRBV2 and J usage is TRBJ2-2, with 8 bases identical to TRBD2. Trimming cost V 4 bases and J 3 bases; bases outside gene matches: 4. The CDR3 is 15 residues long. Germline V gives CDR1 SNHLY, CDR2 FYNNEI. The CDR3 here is CASSGPGGDTGELFF. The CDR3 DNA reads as TGTGCCAGCAGTGGCCCCGGGGGGGACACCGGGGAGCTGTTTTTT.

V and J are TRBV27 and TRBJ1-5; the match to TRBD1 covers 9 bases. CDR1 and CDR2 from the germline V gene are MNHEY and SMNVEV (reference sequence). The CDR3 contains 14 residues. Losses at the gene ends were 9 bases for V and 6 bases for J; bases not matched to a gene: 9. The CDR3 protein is CARKGGTGRQPQHF. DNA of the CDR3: TGTGCCAGAAAGGGGGGGACAGGGCGTCAGCCCCAGCATTTT.

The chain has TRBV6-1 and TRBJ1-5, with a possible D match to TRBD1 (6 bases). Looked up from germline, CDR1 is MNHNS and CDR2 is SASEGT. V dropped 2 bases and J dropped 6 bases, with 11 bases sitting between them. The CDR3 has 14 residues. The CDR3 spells CASSEIGGVQPQHF. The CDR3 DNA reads TGTGCCAGCAGTGAAATAGGGGGGGTTCAGCCCCAGCATTTT.

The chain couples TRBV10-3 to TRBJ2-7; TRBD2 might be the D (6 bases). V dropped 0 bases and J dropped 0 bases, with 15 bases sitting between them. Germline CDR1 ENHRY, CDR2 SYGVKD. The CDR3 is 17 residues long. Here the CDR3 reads CAISESGFGRSSYEQYF. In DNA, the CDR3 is TGTGCCATCAGTGAGTCGGGGTTTGGGAGGAGCTCCTACGAGCAGTACTTC.

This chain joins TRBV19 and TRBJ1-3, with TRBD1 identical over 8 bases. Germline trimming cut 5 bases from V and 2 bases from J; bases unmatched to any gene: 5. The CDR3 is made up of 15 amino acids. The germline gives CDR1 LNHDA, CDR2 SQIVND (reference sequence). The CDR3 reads CASSGSQGAGNTIYF. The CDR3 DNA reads TGTGCCAGTAGTGGCTCACAGGGGGCTGGAAACACCATATATTTT.

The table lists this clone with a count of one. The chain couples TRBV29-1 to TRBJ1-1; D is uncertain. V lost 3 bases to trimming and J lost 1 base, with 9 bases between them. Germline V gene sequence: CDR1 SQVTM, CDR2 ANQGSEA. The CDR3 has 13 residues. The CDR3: CSVELEGNTEAFF. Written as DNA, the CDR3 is TGCAGCGTTGAGCTGGAGGGGAACACTGAAGCTTTCTTT. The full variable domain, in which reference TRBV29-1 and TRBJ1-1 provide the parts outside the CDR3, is SAVISQKPSRDICQRGTSLTIQCQVDSQVTMMFWYRQQPGQSLTLIATANQGSEATYESGFVIDKFPISRPNLTFSTLTVSNMSPEDSSIYLCSVELEGNTEAFFGQGTRLTVV.

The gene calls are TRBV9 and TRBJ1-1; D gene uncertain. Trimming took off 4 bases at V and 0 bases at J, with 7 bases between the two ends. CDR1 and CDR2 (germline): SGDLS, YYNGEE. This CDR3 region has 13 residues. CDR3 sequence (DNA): TGTGCCAGCAGCCCCGGGATGAACACTGAAGCTTTCTTT. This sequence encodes CASSPGMNTEAFF.

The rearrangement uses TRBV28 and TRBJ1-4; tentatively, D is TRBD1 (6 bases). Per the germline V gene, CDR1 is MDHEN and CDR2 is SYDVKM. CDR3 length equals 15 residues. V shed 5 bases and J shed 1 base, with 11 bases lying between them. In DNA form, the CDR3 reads TGTGCCAGCAGTCAGACAGGATTAACTAATGAAAAACTGTTTTTT. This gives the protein CASSQTGLTNEKLFF. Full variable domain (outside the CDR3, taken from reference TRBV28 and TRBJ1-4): DVKVTQSSRYLVKRTGEKVFLECVQDMDHENMFWYRQDPGLGLRLIYFSYDVKMKEKGDIPEGYSVSREKKERFSLILESASTNQTSMYLCASSQTGLTNEKLFFGSGTQLSVL.

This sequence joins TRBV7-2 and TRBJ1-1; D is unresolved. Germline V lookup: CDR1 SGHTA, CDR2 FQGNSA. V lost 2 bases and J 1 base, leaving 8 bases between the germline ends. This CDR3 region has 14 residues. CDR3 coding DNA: TGTGCCAGCAGCTTACTGGTCAGGAACACTGAAGCTTTCTTT. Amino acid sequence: CASSLLVRNTEAFF.

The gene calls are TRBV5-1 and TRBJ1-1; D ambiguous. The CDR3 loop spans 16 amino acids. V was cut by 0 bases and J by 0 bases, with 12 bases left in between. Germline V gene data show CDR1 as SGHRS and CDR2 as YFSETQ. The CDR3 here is CASSLAGEAMNTEAFF. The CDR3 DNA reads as TGCGCCAGCAGCTTGGCCGGGGAGGCTATGAACACTGAAGCTTTCTTT.

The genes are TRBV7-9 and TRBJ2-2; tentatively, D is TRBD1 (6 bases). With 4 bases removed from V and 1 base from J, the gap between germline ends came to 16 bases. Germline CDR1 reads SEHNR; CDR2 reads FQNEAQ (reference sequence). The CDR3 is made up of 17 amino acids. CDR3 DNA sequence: TGTGCCAGCAGCTCCTCGGGACAACGGGAGAACACCGGGGAGCTGTTTTTT. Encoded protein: CASSSSGQRENTGELFF.

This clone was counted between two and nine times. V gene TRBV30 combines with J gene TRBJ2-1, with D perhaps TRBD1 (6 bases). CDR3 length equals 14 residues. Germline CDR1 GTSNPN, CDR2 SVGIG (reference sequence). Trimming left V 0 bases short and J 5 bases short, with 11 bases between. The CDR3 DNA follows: TGTGCCTGGAGTGTGCACAGGGTCCACAATGAGCAGTTCTTC. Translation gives CAWSVHRVHNEQFF.